This note documents a single T cell receptor beta chain sequence. The antigen remains undetermined. V trimming: 4 bases; J trimming: 5 bases; junction bases outside the gene matches: 10. CDR1 is SGDLS, CDR2 YYNGEE, per germline. This CDR3 region has 16 residues. This entry belongs to a study of OX40 agonist ivuxolimab in advanced cancers. At the level of the study: Enrolled patients in dose escalation had cancers that were hepatocellular carcinoma, melanoma, renal cell or head and neck cancer.

The study, taken as a whole, reports: With doses of 0.1 to 3.0 mg/kg, CD4+ and CD8+ blood T cells had undergone clonal expansion by week 6. Among some nonresponders, normalized T-cell clonal expansion was also low.

The table came from immunoSEQ multiplex PCR; TCRdb's copy has only in-frame clones and leaves some out. The sample shows about 64,000 clones, approximately 85% of them seen only once. Patients had blood sampled at baseline and again on cycle 4 day 1 and cycle 7 day 1. Material: CD4+ or CD8+ T cells sorted from blood, obtained in a trial of the OX40 agonist ivuxolimab. The TCR comes from an adult with an advanced solid tumor such as melanoma, head and neck, liver or kidney cancer. This chain connects TRBV9 to TRBJ2-1, with 9 bases identical to TRBD1. The CDR3 is CASSPPGTGSHNEQFF. The CDR3 DNA is TGTGCCAGCAGCCCCCCCGGGACAGGGTCCCACAATGAGCAGTTCTTC.